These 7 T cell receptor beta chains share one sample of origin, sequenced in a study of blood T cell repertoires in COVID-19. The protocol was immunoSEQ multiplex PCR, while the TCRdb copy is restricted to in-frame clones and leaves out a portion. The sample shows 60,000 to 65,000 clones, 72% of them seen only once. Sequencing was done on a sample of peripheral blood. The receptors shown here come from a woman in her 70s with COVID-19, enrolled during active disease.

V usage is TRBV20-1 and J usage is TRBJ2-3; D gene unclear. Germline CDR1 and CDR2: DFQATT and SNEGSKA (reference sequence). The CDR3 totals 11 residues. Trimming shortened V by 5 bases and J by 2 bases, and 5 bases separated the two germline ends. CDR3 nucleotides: TGCAGTGCTGTTAACACAGATACGCAGTATTTT. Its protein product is CSAVNTDTQYF.

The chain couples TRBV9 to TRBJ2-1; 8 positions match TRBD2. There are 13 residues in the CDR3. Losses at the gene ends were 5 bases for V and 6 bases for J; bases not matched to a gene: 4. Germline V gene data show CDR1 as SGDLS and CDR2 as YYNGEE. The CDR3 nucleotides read TGTGCCAGCAGTATAGCGGGATTCAATGAGCAGTTCTTC. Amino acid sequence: CASSIAGFNEQFF.

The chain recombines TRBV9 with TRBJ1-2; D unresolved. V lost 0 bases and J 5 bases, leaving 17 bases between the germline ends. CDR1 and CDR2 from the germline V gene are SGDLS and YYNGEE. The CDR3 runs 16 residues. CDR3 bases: TGTGCCAGCAGCGTAGACGCCCGGACGGGAGGGTATGGCTACACCTTC. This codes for CASSVDARTGGYGYTF.

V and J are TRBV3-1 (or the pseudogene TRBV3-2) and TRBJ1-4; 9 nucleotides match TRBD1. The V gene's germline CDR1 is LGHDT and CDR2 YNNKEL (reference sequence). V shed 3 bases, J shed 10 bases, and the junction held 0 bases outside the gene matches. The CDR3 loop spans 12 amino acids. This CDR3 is CASSQTGGKLFF. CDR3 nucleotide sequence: TGTGCCAGCAGCCAGACAGGGGGAAAACTGTTTTTT.

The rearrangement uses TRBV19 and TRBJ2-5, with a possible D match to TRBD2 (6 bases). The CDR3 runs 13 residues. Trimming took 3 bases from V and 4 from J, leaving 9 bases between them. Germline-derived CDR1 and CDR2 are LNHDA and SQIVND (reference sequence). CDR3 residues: CASSITGVETQYF. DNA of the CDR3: TGTGCCAGTAGTATTACGGGGGTAGAGACCCAGTACTTC. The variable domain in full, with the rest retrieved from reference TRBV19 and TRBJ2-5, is DGGITQSPKYLFRKEGQNVTLSCEQNLNHDAMYWYRQDPGQGLRLIYYSQIVNDFQKGDIAEGYSVSREKKESFPLTVTSAQKNPTAFYLCASSITGVETQYFGPGTRLLVL.

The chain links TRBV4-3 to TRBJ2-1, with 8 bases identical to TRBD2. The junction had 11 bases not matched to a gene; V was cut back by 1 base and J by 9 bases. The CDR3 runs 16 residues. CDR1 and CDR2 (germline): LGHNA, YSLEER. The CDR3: CASSQAGRTSFSEQFF. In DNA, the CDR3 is TGCGCCAGCAGCCAAGCGGGACGGACTAGCTTCTCTGAGCAGTTCTTC.

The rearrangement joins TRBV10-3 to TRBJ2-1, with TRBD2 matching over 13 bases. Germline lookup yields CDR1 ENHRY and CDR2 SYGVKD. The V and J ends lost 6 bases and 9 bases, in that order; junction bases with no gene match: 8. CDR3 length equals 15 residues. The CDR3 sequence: CAISTGLAGFSEQFF. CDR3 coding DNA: TGTGCCATCAGCACGGGACTAGCGGGATTTAGTGAGCAGTTCTTC.